The 10 T cell receptor beta chains below come from one sample, sequenced in a study of T cell repertoires in cytomegalovirus infection. A single record per CDR3 protein comes from TCRdb applying MiXCR to the reads. In the table there are roughly 230,000 distinct CDR3 sequences, about 15% of which are singletons. The sample was CD8+ T cells from PBMCs. These receptor sequences come from a human donor in good health (CMV status not recorded). Some clones in this sample may be carry-over from other donors' samples.

The chain has TRBV28 and TRBJ2-7; tentative D call: TRBD2 (5 bases). CDR3 length equals 15 residues. V was pared by 5 bases and J by 1 base, with 15 bases between. CDR1 is MDHEN and CDR2 is SYDVKM in the germline V gene. As DNA, the CDR3 is TGTGCCAGCAGTCAGTCTGGGGAGAGATCCTACGAGCAGTACTTC. The encoded protein is CASSQSGERSYEQYF.

The chain has TRBV4-3 and TRBJ2-2; no definite D call. Trimming pared 0 bases from V and 7 bases from J, leaving 12 bases between. Per germline, CDR1 LGHNA and CDR2 YSLEER. The CDR3 runs to 15 residues. The CDR3 DNA follows: TGCGCCAGCAGCCAAGAGTTTAACGTTGTCGGGGAGCTGTTTTTT. Protein product: CASSQEFNVVGELFF.

In this sample, this clonotype turned up many times. The rearrangement links TRBV6-6 to TRBJ1-5; maybe TRBD1 (6 bases). Germline V CDR1 and CDR2: MNHNY, SVGAGI (reference sequence). V was cut by 2 bases and J by 5 bases, with 22 bases left in between. The CDR3 spans 18 residues. The CDR3 reads CASSYQTGPRVRDQPQHF. CDR3 DNA sequence: TGTGCCAGCAGTTACCAGACAGGCCCCCGGGTAAGGGATCAGCCCCAGCATTTT.

J is TRBJ2-3 and V is TRBV9, with TRBD2 matching 10 bases. The ends lost 4 bases at V and 2 bases at J; junction bases unmatched: 7. The germline gives CDR1 SGDLS, CDR2 YYNGEE. This CDR3 comprises 16 residues. The CDR3 nucleotides read TGTGCCAGCAGCCCTACTAGCGGGGAATCCACAGATACGCAGTATTTT. Protein: CASSPTSGESTDTQYF.

This clonotype was counted at least ten times. The rearrangement links TRBV28 to TRBJ2-1, with D perhaps assigned TRBD1 or TRBD2 (5 bases each). This CDR3 comprises 16 residues. Trimming cost V 2 bases and J 4 bases, with 15 bases left between them. Germline CDR1 MDHEN, CDR2 SYDVKM. CDR3 sequence: CASSLQGGGEYNEQFF. The CDR3 nucleotides read TGTGCCAGCAGTTTACAGGGTGGGGGAGAGTACAATGAGCAGTTCTTC.

This clonotype was counted ten times or more. The J gene is TRBJ2-3, the V gene TRBV2, with D possibly called TRBD1 or TRBD2 (5 bases each). Trimming left V 7 bases short and J 2 bases short, with 31 bases between. This CDR3 region has 20 residues. Germline CDR1 SNHLY, CDR2 FYNNEI. CDR3 region: CASITTGGQGRLGITDTQYF. CDR3 nucleotides: TGTGCCAGCATCACCACCGGCGGGCAGGGCAGACTTGGAATCACAGATACGCAGTATTTT.

This clonotype was counted ten times or more. CDR3 sequence (DNA): TGTGCCAGCAGCTTAGAAGGGGCAGACAAGTTAAGCTCCTATAATTCACCCCTCCACTTT. It yields the protein CASSLEGADKLSSYNSPLHF. The chain employs TRBV7-9 and TRBJ1-6; D perhaps matches TRBD1 (5 bases). Germline-derived CDR1 and CDR2 are SEHNR and FQNEAQ (reference sequence). The CDR3 covers 20 residues. V gave up 1 base and J gave up 0 bases, with 19 bases separating them. Looking up the rest from reference TRBV7-9 and TRBJ1-6 gives the full variable domain: DTGVSQNPRHKITKRGQNVTFRCDPISEHNRLYWYRQTLGQGPEFLTYFQNEAQLEKSRLLSDRFSAERPKGSFSTLEIQRTEQGDSAMYLCASSLEGADKLSSYNSPLHFGNGTRLTVT.

There are many counts of this clonotype. The chain combines TRBV28 with TRBJ1-5; D remains ambiguous. Germline-derived CDR1 and CDR2 are MDHEN and SYDVKM. The V and J ends lost 1 base and 4 bases respectively, with 8 bases between them. The CDR3 covers 14 residues. The CDR3 DNA reads TGTGCCAGCAGTTTATATGACCCGAATCAGCCCCAGCATTTT. This encodes CASSLYDPNQPQHF.

The chain recombines TRBV13 with TRBJ1-1; D is ambiguous. The CDR3 totals 15 residues. CDR1 is PRHDT and CDR2 is FYEKMQ in the germline V gene (reference sequence). With 1 base removed from V and 1 base from J, the gap between germline ends came to 10 bases. The CDR3 bases are TGTGCCAGCAGCTTAGAGAACCCCCGGAACACTGAAGCTTTCTTT. Amino acids: CASSLENPRNTEAFF.

This clonotype was observed at least ten times. The chain is built from TRBV7-8 and TRBJ1-1, with no clear D. This CDR3 is 14 amino acids long. Trimming shortened V by 1 base and J by 0 bases, and 6 bases separated the two germline ends. Germline-derived CDR1 and CDR2 are SGHVS and FQNEAQ. In nucleotides, the CDR3 is TGTGCCAGCAGCTTAGTTTTAATGAACACTGAAGCTTTCTTT. It codes for CASSLVLMNTEAFF. The full variable domain, rest sourced from reference TRBV7-8 and TRBJ1-1, is GAGVSQSPRYKVAKRGQDVALRCDPISGHVSLFWYQQALGQGPEFLTYFQNEAQLDKSGLPSDRFFAERPEGSVSTLKIQRTQQEDSAVYLCASSLVLMNTEAFFGQGTRLTVV.